This paragraph reports one T cell receptor (beta chain). V shed 1 base, J shed 7 bases, and the junction held 9 bases outside the gene matches. The germline gives CDR1 LGHDT, CDR2 YNNKEL (reference sequence). CDR3 length: 16 amino acids. The record originates from a study of blood T cell repertoires in COVID-19. Across the study: PBMCs, B-cell-depleted T cells, or T cells were the source of the cDNA or gDNA that made up the material.

Only in-frame clones appear in the TCRdb table, and some are missing; sequencing was by immunoSEQ multiplex PCR. This sample carries approximately 270,000 clones, around 86% of them seen once, and the ten largest clones take about 8.7%. The rearrangement joins TRBV3-1 (or the pseudogene TRBV3-2) to TRBJ1-2; TRBD1 agrees at 10 bases. The sample was peripheral blood. This clonotype originated in a middle-aged man with active or convalescent COVID-19. CDR3 DNA sequence: TGTGCCAGCAGCCAAGCCCATAGGGGGACAGGGGTTGGCTACACCTTC. This encodes CASSQAHRGTGVGYTF.